Below are 27 T cell receptor beta chains sequenced from a single sample in a study of blood T cell repertoires in COVID-19. This table comes from immunoSEQ multiplex PCR, and its TCRdb copy is limited to in-frame clones, with some not included. The sample has some 180,000 clones, about 80% seen once. Sequencing used PBMCs or T cells enriched from blood (not recorded which). These receptors were taken from a man between 60 and 70 years old who had been exposed to COVID-19.

The chain has TRBV24-1 and TRBJ2-2, with D unresolved. This CDR3 region has 15 residues. Germline CDR1 reads KGHDR; CDR2 reads SFDVKD. The germline V and J ends were trimmed by 1 base and 7 bases, with 12 bases remaining between them. For the CDR3, the DNA is TGTGCCACCAGTGATTTTTCAGTTACCTTCGGGGAGCTGTTTTTT. Translation gives CATSDFSVTFGELFF.

The V gene is TRBV29-1, the J gene TRBJ1-2; D is unresolved. Germline values: CDR1 SQVTM, CDR2 ANQGSEA. The V and J ends lost 3 bases and 4 bases respectively, with 12 bases between them. CDR3 size: 13 residues. CDR3 nucleotides: TGCAGCGTTGATAAACGGAGGAGCTATGGCTACACCTTC. It codes for CSVDKRRSYGYTF.

The chain carries TRBV6-5 and TRBJ1-6; 8 positions match TRBD1. V lost 6 bases, J lost 7 bases, and 2 bases stayed unmatched. CDR3 length: 13 amino acids. Germline loops: CDR1 MNHEY, CDR2 SVGAGI. The CDR3 nucleotides are TGTGCCAGCAGGACAGGGGAGAATTCACCCCTCCACTTT. This sequence encodes CASRTGENSPLHF.

This rearrangement joins TRBV28 to TRBJ1-5; 10 positions agree with TRBD1. In germline, CDR1 is MDHEN, CDR2 SYDVKM. The ends lost 6 bases at V and 7 bases at J; junction bases unmatched: 6. The CDR3 has 14 residues. The CDR3 reads CASRPTGGGQPQHF. CDR3 in DNA: TGTGCCAGCAGGCCGACAGGGGGCGGCCAGCCCCAGCATTTT.

This clone occurred once. The chain recombines TRBV11-2 with TRBJ2-7; TRBD2 matches 14 bases. Trimming cost V 6 bases and J 3 bases; bases outside gene matches: 7. The CDR3 runs to 16 residues. Germline CDR1 is SGHAT and CDR2 is FQNNGV. CDR3 region: CASRLGLAGGFYEQYF. The CDR3 DNA reads as TGTGCCAGCAGACTCGGACTAGCGGGAGGATTCTACGAGCAGTACTTC.

The chain couples TRBV6-4 to TRBJ1-1, with a weak D call TRBD1 (6 bases). V was clipped by 8 bases and J by 6 bases, with 16 bases between them. This CDR3 has 13 residues. Germline V CDR1 and CDR2: MRHNA, SNTAGT. The CDR3: CASLKRGWAEAFF. CDR3 nucleotide sequence: TGTGCCAGCCTAAAAAGGGGGTGGGCTGAAGCTTTCTTT.

This clone was counted only a few times. V and J are TRBV5-6 and TRBJ1-1, with D possibly TRBD1 on 6 matching bases. This CDR3 contains 16 residues. Germline V gene sequence: CDR1 SGHDT, CDR2 YYEEEE. V lost 0 bases and J 1 base, leaving 13 bases between the germline ends. CDR3 loop: CASSLEAGAKNTEAFF. The CDR3 DNA sequence: TGTGCCAGCAGCTTGGAGGCAGGGGCGAAGAACACTGAAGCTTTCTTT.

The V call is TRBV19, the J call TRBJ1-1; 8 bases match TRBD1. CDR3 length equals 16 residues. Per germline, CDR1 LNHDA and CDR2 SQIVND (reference sequence). V shed 4 bases, J shed 5 bases, and the junction held 12 bases outside the gene matches. CDR3 loop: CASSKAGGLTRTEAFF. The CDR3 DNA sequence: TGTGCCAGTAGTAAAGCAGGGGGCCTGACGAGAACTGAAGCTTTCTTT.

V is TRBV11-2 and J is TRBJ2-7; tentative D call: TRBD2 (7 bases). There are 14 residues in the CDR3. With 4 bases removed from V and 2 bases from J, the gap between germline ends came to 12 bases. Germline V gene lookup returns CDR1 SGHAT and CDR2 FQNNGV. The CDR3: CASSSIGGPYEQYF. In DNA, the CDR3 is TGTGCCAGCAGCTCCATCGGGGGGCCCTACGAGCAGTACTTC.

The rearrangement links TRBV11-3 to TRBJ2-3; 8 bases agree with TRBD2. Trimming took 6 bases from V and 0 from J; bases not matched to a gene: 5. The CDR3 covers 15 residues. The germline V gene encodes CDR1 SGHNT and CDR2 YENEEA. DNA for the CDR3: TGTGCCAGCAGTTCCCCGGGGGGGAGCACAGATACGCAGTATTTT. It yields the protein CASSSPGGSTDTQYF.

The rearrangement joins TRBV7-3 to TRBJ2-3, with a tentative D call TRBD2 (5 bases). V was clipped by 4 bases and J by 6 bases, with 14 bases between them. Germline values: CDR1 SGHTA, CDR2 FQGTGA. CDR3 length: 14 amino acids. Here the CDR3 DNA reads TGTGCCAGCAGCTATCTGGACCAGCGGGATACGCAGTATTTT. Encoded protein: CASSYLDQRDTQYF.

The V gene is TRBV30, the J gene TRBJ2-1, with a weak D call TRBD1 (6 bases). The CDR3 runs 14 residues. V was trimmed by 3 bases and J by 0 bases, leaving 9 bases between them. Germline lookup yields CDR1 GTSNPN and CDR2 SVGIG (reference sequence). CDR3 loop: CAWSLGGSYNEQFF. The CDR3 coding sequence is TGTGCCTGGAGCCTAGGGGGCTCCTACAATGAGCAGTTCTTC.

The chain's CDR3 is CASRGLAGPIGELFF. CDR3 sequence (DNA): TGTGCCAGCAGGGGACTAGCGGGACCCATCGGGGAGCTGTTTTTT. V usage is TRBV2 and J usage is TRBJ2-2; TRBD2 agrees at 13 bases. CDR3 length: 15 residues. With V trimmed by 6 bases and J by 7 bases, 5 bases remained unmatched. The germline V gene encodes CDR1 SNHLY and CDR2 FYNNEI. The entire variable domain, with the rest obtained from reference TRBV2 and TRBJ2-2, is as follows: EPEVTQTPSHQVTQMGQEVILRCVPISNHLYFYWYRQILGQKVEFLVSFYNNEISEKSEIFDDQFSVERPDGSNFTLKIRSTKLEDSAMYFCASRGLAGPIGELFFGEGSRLTVL.

V gene TRBV7-9 combines with J gene TRBJ2-3, with TRBD2 matching over 7 bases. Germline lookup yields CDR1 SEHNR and CDR2 FQNEAQ (reference sequence). The CDR3 has 14 residues. Trimming removed 5 bases from V and 2 bases from J; junction bases left unmatched: 4. The CDR3 spells CASSAGTITDTQYF. DNA of the CDR3: TGTGCCAGCAGCGCCGGGACTATCACAGATACGCAGTATTTT.

The chain couples TRBV7-2 to TRBJ2-1, with D tentatively TRBD1 (6 bases). Looked up from germline, CDR1 is SGHTA and CDR2 is FQGNSA. The CDR3 covers 13 residues. V was pared by 5 bases and J by 5 bases, with 10 bases between. The CDR3 region has the DNA TGTGCCAGCAGCCCCCCAGGGGACAATGAGCAGTTCTTC. The encoded protein is CASSPPGDNEQFF. Using reference TRBV7-2 and TRBJ2-1 for the parts outside the CDR3, the full variable domain is GAGVSQSPSNKVTEKGKDVELRCDPISGHTALYWYRQSLGQGLEFLIYFQGNSAPDKSGLPSDRFSAERTGGSVSTLTIQRTQQEDSAVYLCASSPPGDNEQFFGPGTRLTVL.

This clone occurred a few times. The CDR3 DNA sequence: TGTGCCAGCAGAGGCAGGGGGCGCGGTGAGACCCAGTACTTC. This sequence encodes CASRGRGRGETQYF. V is TRBV3-1 (or the pseudogene TRBV3-2) and J is TRBJ2-5; 8 nucleotides line up with TRBD1. Trimming removed 6 bases from V and 5 bases from J; junction bases left unmatched: 8. The CDR3 is made up of 14 amino acids. Germline CDR1 is LGHDT and CDR2 is YNNKEL (reference sequence).

The rearrangement uses TRBV5-5 and TRBJ2-7; 9 bases align to TRBD2. The germline V gene encodes CDR1 SGHKS and CDR2 YYEKEE (reference sequence). The junction had 4 bases not matched to a gene; V was cut back by 2 bases and J by 1 base. There are 15 residues in the CDR3. The CDR3 DNA reads as TGTGCCAGCAGCTTACTAGCGGGCGGATCCTACGAGCAGTACTTC. Protein: CASSLLAGGSYEQYF.

This rearrangement joins TRBV5-1 to TRBJ1-1, with unresolved D. This CDR3 is 14 amino acids long. The germline CDR1 and CDR2 sequences are SGHRS and YFSETQ. Trimming left V 5 bases short and J 3 bases short, with 14 bases between. CDR3 nucleotides: TGCGCCAGCAGACTCCCCGGGGAGCACACTGAAGCTTTCTTT. This codes for CASRLPGEHTEAFF.

This clone was seen a few times. The genes are TRBV6-5 and TRBJ1-1, with no clear D. The CDR3 loop spans 13 amino acids. CDR1 and CDR2 (germline): MNHEY, SVGAGI. V lost 4 bases, J lost 3 bases, and 9 bases lay in between. The CDR3 region has the DNA TGTGCCAGCAGTTTTCGCTCGGACACTGAAGCTTTCTTT. Its protein is CASSFRSDTEAFF.

This sequence joins TRBV6-2 or TRBV6-3 and TRBJ1-5; a possible D gene is TRBD1 (5 bases). The CDR3 loop spans 15 amino acids. The ends were cut back, 0 bases at V and 6 bases at J, with 12 bases in the middle. Germline loops: CDR1 MNHEY, CDR2 SVGEGT. The CDR3 nucleotides read TGTGCCAGCAGTTACTCGATGGTCGGGGGTCAGCCCCAGCATTTT. It is translated as CASSYSMVGGQPQHF.

The DNA for the CDR3 is TGTGCCAGCAGTGACTTTACAGGGGGATTGGATCAAGGCACTGAAGCTTTCTTT. Translating it yields CASSDFTGGLDQGTEAFF. The chain joins TRBV25-1 to TRBJ1-1, with TRBD1 identical over 8 bases. J was trimmed by 4 bases and V by 3 bases; bases with no gene match: 16. The CDR3 is made up of 18 amino acids. Germline V lookup: CDR1 MGHDK, CDR2 SYGVNS.

The chain combines TRBV19 with TRBJ2-3, with a possible D match to TRBD1 (5 bases). In germline, CDR1 is LNHDA, CDR2 SQIVND (reference sequence). The V gene lost 5 bases and the J gene lost 0 bases, with 12 bases spanning the gap. CDR3 length: 15 amino acids. The CDR3 DNA reads as TGTGCCAGTAGTCAAGACAGTAAAAGCACAGATACGCAGTATTTT. Translation: CASSQDSKSTDTQYF.

The gene calls are TRBV18 and TRBJ1-1; D perhaps matches TRBD1 (5 bases). CDR1 is KGHSH, CDR2 LQKENI, per germline. Trimming stripped 8 bases from V and 1 base from J, with 11 bases between. The CDR3 extends over 13 amino acids. CDR3 bases: TGTGCCAGCACTCAGGGCCAGAACACTGAAGCTTTCTTT. It codes for CASTQGQNTEAFF.

The chain links TRBV19 to TRBJ1-4; weak D call: TRBD1 (5 bases). Germline V gives CDR1 LNHDA, CDR2 SQIVND (reference sequence). The CDR3 has 12 amino acids. Trimming left V 10 bases short and J 7 bases short, with 13 bases between. CDR3 coding DNA: TGTGCCACCCGCAATCAGGGTGAAAAACTGTTTTTT. This codes for CATRNQGEKLFF.

The V call is TRBV9, the J call TRBJ1-2; 7 nucleotides align to TRBD1. The V segment lost 0 bases and the J segment 4 bases; nucleotides outside the gene matches: 6. The CDR3 sequence is 15 residues long. CDR1 is SGDLS and CDR2 is YYNGEE in the germline V gene. The CDR3: CASSVGGRGSYGYTF. The CDR3 DNA reads TGTGCCAGCAGCGTAGGTGGCAGGGGGTCCTATGGCTACACCTTC.

In regard to this clone: The identical CDR3 is also encoded by other nucleotide sequences in the sample. The gene calls are TRBV19 and TRBJ1-1, with D possibly being TRBD1 (6 bases). This CDR3 has 13 amino acids. Germline values: CDR1 LNHDA, CDR2 SQIVND (reference sequence). The V end lost 4 bases, the J end lost 4 bases, and 10 bases lay between the germline ends. Here the CDR3 reads CASSSVRGTEAFF. DNA of the CDR3: TGTGCCAGTAGTAGCGTCAGGGGCACTGAAGCTTTCTTT.

This rearrangement joins TRBV24-1 to TRBJ2-1; D is unresolved. CDR3 length: 15 amino acids. The germline V gene encodes CDR1 KGHDR and CDR2 SFDVKD. Trimming pared 5 bases from V and 2 bases from J, leaving 12 bases between. The CDR3 loop reads CATSVSGPTYNEQFF. The CDR3 coding sequence is TGTGCCACCAGTGTGAGTGGGCCGACCTACAATGAGCAGTTCTTC.